Listed here are 14 T cell receptor beta chains from one sample, sequenced in a study of memory CD8 T cells in hepatitis C reinfection (dated by TCRdb to between 2016 and 2019). Library construction relied on the immunoSEQ multiplex PCR assay. Entries here come from immuneACCESS through TCRdb and include only in-frame sequences with V and J called. Some clones fail to appear in such tables; in the studies checked, an unresolved V gene covers under half of the shortfall, and the cause of the remainder is unknown. The sample includes tens of thousands of clones, with roughly 90% observed a single time. The top ten hold around 1.2% of the sample. The intended sense of this specimen's time point label: peak reinfection, 3 to 8 weeks after reinfection detection. TCR sequencing was performed on the sorted cells directly ex vivo, without any in vitro expansion beforehand. Sequencing was done on a sample of naive CD8+ T cells sorted from blood. In light of the paper, this sample's cell subset or site label describes: total naive CD8+CD45RO- T cells. The source is a man aged 18 to 35 with hepatitis C virus infection.

The V and J genes are TRBV5-6 and TRBJ2-1; 8 bases match TRBD2. J lost 8 bases, V lost 0 bases, and 4 bases had no gene match. Germline CDR1 and CDR2: SGHDT and YYEEEE. The CDR3 consists of 14 residues. CDR3 sequence reads: CASSLGSGGDEQFF. The CDR3 region has the DNA TGTGCCAGCAGCTTGGGGAGCGGGGGAGATGAGCAGTTCTTC. The complete variable domain, with remaining parts taken from reference TRBV5-6 and TRBJ2-1, reads DAGVTQSPTHLIKTRGQQVTLRCSPKSGHDTVSWYQQALGQGPQFIFQYYEEEERQRGNFPDRFSGHQFPNYSSELNVNALLLGDSALYLCASSLGSGGDEQFFGPGTRLTVL.

The V call is TRBV5-6, the J call TRBJ2-5; weak D call: TRBD2 (5 bases). CDR3 length: 16 residues. Germline lookup yields CDR1 SGHDT and CDR2 YYEEEE. Trimming removed 2 bases at V and 7 bases at J, with 21 bases between. The CDR3 DNA is TGTGCCAGCAGCTTTAATCCCATCGGGGAATTAGGGACCCAGTACTTC. Encoded protein: CASSFNPIGELGTQYF.

This clone was observed a handful of times. The rearrangement joins TRBV19 to TRBJ1-2, with a possible D match to TRBD1 (5 bases). The CDR3 extends over 15 amino acids. Germline V gene data show CDR1 as LNHDA and CDR2 as SQIVND (reference sequence). V lost 1 base and J lost 4, with 13 bases in between. The CDR3 DNA follows: TGTGCCAGTAGTATAGCAGGGCCGGAGATCTATGGCTACACCTTC. Residues: CASSIAGPEIYGYTF. The whole variable domain, remainder taken from reference TRBV19 and TRBJ1-2, is DGGITQSPKYLFRKEGQNVTLSCEQNLNHDAMYWYRQDPGQGLRLIYYSQIVNDFQKGDIAEGYSVSREKKESFPLTVTSAQKNPTAFYLCASSIAGPEIYGYTFGSGTRLTVV.

The table lists this clone with a few counts. The J gene is TRBJ1-1, the V gene TRBV19, with D unclear. Trimming pared 5 bases from V and 3 bases from J, leaving 7 bases between. The CDR3 is 12 amino acids. Germline CDR1 is LNHDA and CDR2 is SQIVND (reference sequence). CDR3 in DNA: TGTGCCAGTAGTTTTACGGACACTGAAGCTTTCTTT. As protein: CASSFTDTEAFF. Combining the CDR3 with reference TRBV19 and TRBJ1-1 gives the whole variable domain DGGITQSPKYLFRKEGQNVTLSCEQNLNHDAMYWYRQDPGQGLRLIYYSQIVNDFQKGDIAEGYSVSREKKESFPLTVTSAQKNPTAFYLCASSFTDTEAFFGQGTRLTVV.

The chain couples TRBV27 to TRBJ2-7, with D unresolved. This CDR3 contains 13 residues. Looked up from germline, CDR1 is MNHEY and CDR2 is SMNVEV (reference sequence). Trimming took off 0 bases at V and 3 bases at J, with 6 bases between the two ends. This CDR3 reads CASSLSFYYEQYF. The CDR3 coding sequence is TGTGCCAGCAGTTTATCATTCTACTACGAGCAGTACTTC.

About this clone itself: Other DNA sequences from this sample encode an identical CDR3 as well. This sequence joins TRBV7-9 and TRBJ2-7; 10 bases line up with TRBD2. The CDR3 is 14 residues long. The trim removed 5 bases at V and 2 bases at J, leaving 3 bases unmatched. Germline V gives CDR1 SEHNR, CDR2 FQNEAQ (reference sequence). CDR3 in DNA: TGTGCCAGCAGCCTTAGCGGGAGGCCCTACGAGCAGTACTTC. This encodes CASSLSGRPYEQYF.

The CDR3 DNA is TGTGCCAGCTCAACTTACAGGGGGAGCTCCTATAATTCACCCCTCCACTTT. Protein: CASSTYRGSSYNSPLHF. V gene TRBV2 combines with J gene TRBJ1-6, with 8 bases aligning to TRBD1. The length of the CDR3 is 17 residues. With V trimmed by 8 bases and J by 0 bases, 9 bases remained unmatched. Per germline, CDR1 SNHLY and CDR2 FYNNEI.

The V gene is TRBV4-1, the J gene TRBJ1-6; TRBD1 might be the D (5 bases). This CDR3 has 15 residues. The germline V and J ends were trimmed by 6 bases and 5 bases, with 14 bases remaining between them. Germline CDR1 and CDR2: MGHRA and YSYEKL. The CDR3 is CASSPEGRNNSPLHF. The DNA for the CDR3 is TGCGCCAGCAGTCCGGAGGGGCGAAATAATTCACCCCTCCACTTT.

The chain is built from TRBV28 and TRBJ1-5; 9 bases match TRBD1. The germline V gene encodes CDR1 MDHEN and CDR2 SYDVKM. This CDR3 contains 19 residues. Trimming cost V 3 bases and J 0 bases; bases outside gene matches: 12. This chain's CDR3 is CASSFFLMGGQGSNQPQHF. CDR3 DNA: TGTGCCAGCAGTTTTTTTTTAATGGGGGGACAGGGTAGCAATCAGCCCCAGCATTTT.

This clone came up once. J is TRBJ2-2 and V is TRBV25-1; the D gene is possibly TRBD2 (5 bases). With 3 bases removed from V and 3 bases from J, the gap between germline ends came to 11 bases. CDR1 and CDR2 (germline): MGHDK, SYGVNS. CDR3 size: 15 residues. Here the CDR3 reads CASSDKGSYTGELFF. CDR3 coding DNA: TGTGCCAGCAGTGATAAAGGGAGTTACACCGGGGAGCTGTTTTTT.

Here the CDR3 DNA reads TGCGCCAGCAGCCCAGACAGCGGGATGAACACTGAAGCTTTCTTT. Residues: CASSPDSGMNTEAFF. The chain joins TRBV4-1 to TRBJ1-1; weak D call: TRBD1 (5 bases). The CDR3 loop spans 15 amino acids. Germline V gene data show CDR1 as MGHRA and CDR2 as YSYEKL. V was clipped by 4 bases and J by 0 bases, with 12 bases between them.

The V gene is TRBV2, the J gene TRBJ1-2, with TRBD1 matching 10 bases. The CDR3 consists of 15 residues. J lost 8 bases, V lost 2 bases, and 8 bases had no gene match. CDR1 is SNHLY, CDR2 FYNNEI, per germline. In DNA form, the CDR3 reads TGTGCCAGCAGTGAACAGTGGGGGACAGGGGACGGCTACACCTTC. This gives the protein CASSEQWGTGDGYTF.

The rearrangement uses TRBV7-9 and TRBJ2-3, with 10 bases identical to TRBD2. Germline V gives CDR1 SEHNR, CDR2 FQNEAQ (reference sequence). The CDR3 is 15 residues long. V dropped 4 bases and J dropped 2; count of bases not matched to a gene: 3. CDR3 bases: TGTGCCAGCAGCTCCAGCGGGAGGGTCACAGATACGCAGTATTTT. As protein: CASSSSGRVTDTQYF.

The chain carries TRBV25-1 and TRBJ1-1; tentatively, D is TRBD1 (6 bases). This CDR3 region has 15 residues. CDR1 is MGHDK, CDR2 SYGVNS, per germline. V lost 3 bases to trimming and J lost 3 bases, with 14 bases between them. The DNA for the CDR3 is TGTGCCAGCAGTGAGGGGGCCCTAGGGGACACTGAAGCTTTCTTT. Encoded protein: CASSEGALGDTEAFF.